The rows below give T cell receptor delta chains drawn from one sample of a study of gamma-delta T cells after stem cell transplantation. TCRdb re-called the RT-PCR reads using CATT. This sample has approximately 2,400 delta-chain clones, with 5.6% found just once. The sequenced sample was gamma-delta T cells. These receptors were taken from a human donor. It is not recorded whose cells these are; they may come from a transplant donor. CDR3s include the opening cysteine and the closing phenylalanine or tryptophan. Each record gives: J gene, D gene, V gene, clone size, CDR3 protein, CDR3 DNA. A D gene is named only where the DNA matches it firmly. Size is omitted from some rows. Given values are once, few, many or a class for expanded clones.

TRDJ3,TRDD3,TRDV2,medium-sized,CACDTVGERPGDTRQMFF,TGTGCCTGTGACACCGTGGGGGAACGGCCGGGGGACACCCGACAGATGTTTTTC
TRDJ1,TRDD3,TRDV2,medium-sized,CACDPLGDTGADKLIF,TGTGCCTGTGATCCACTGGGGGATACTGGCGCCGATAAACTCATCTTT
TRDJ1,TRDD3,TRDV2,large,CACDPILLGDTNGLIF,TGTGCCTGTGACCCTATCTTACTGGGGGATACGAACGGACTCATCTTT
TRDJ3,TRDD3,TRDV2,.,CACDTITGDNSWDTRQRFF,TGTGCCTGTGACACGATAACTGGGGACAACTCCTGGGACACCCGACAGAGGTTTTTC
TRDJ3,.,TRDV2,medium-sized,CACDTLKDSSWDTRQMFF,TGTGCCTGTGACACTTTGAAGGACAGCTCCTGGGACACCCGACAGATGTTTTTC
TRDJ1,TRDD3,TRDV2,.,CACDTLGDTNTPTDKLIF,TGTGCCTGTGACACCCTGGGGGATACGAACACCCCCACCGATAAACTCATCTTT
TRDJ1,TRDD3,TRDV2,medium-sized,CACDTVVFTGGPYTDKLIF,TGTGCCTGTGACACCGTGGTCTTTACTGGGGGCCCGTACACCGATAAACTCATCTTT
TRDJ3,.,TRDV2,medium-sized,CACDTAAGVSWDTRQMFF,TGTGCCTGTGACACCGCGGCGGGGGTTTCCTGGGACACCCGACAGATGTTTTTC
TRDJ1,.,TRDV2,medium-sized,CACDSILNTDKLIF,TGTGCCTGTGACAGTATTCTGAACACCGATAAACTCATCTTT
TRDJ1,TRDD3,TRDV2,.,CACDTLGDTLGVTDKLIF,TGTGCCTGTGACACTCTGGGGGATACGCTTGGAGTGACCGATAAACTCATCTTT
TRDJ2,TRDD3,TRDV2,medium-sized,CACDTLGETAQLFF,TGTGCCTGTGACACGCTGGGGGAGACAGCACAACTCTTCTTT
TRDJ1,.,TRDV2,medium-sized,CACDTWGSTDKLIF,TGTGCCTGTGACACGTGGGGGTCCACCGATAAACTCATCTTT
TRDJ3,.,TRDV2,medium-sized,CACDTGPGDPRGSSWDTRQMFF,TGTGCCTGTGACACCGGGCCGGGGGACCCCCGCGGAAGCTCCTGGGACACCCGACAGATGTTTTTC
TRDJ1,TRDD3,TRDV2,medium-sized,CACDYVLGDTYTDKPIF,TGTGCCTGTGACTATGTACTGGGGGATACGTACACCGATAAACCCATCTTT
TRDJ1,TRDD3,TRDV2,.,CACDTLTGGYASYTDKLIF,TGTGCCTGTGACACCCTTACTGGGGGATACGCGAGTTACACCGATAAACTCATCTTT
TRDJ1,TRDD3,TRDV2,few,CACDSVVLGDTPGDKLIF,TGTGCCTGTGACTCCGTGGTACTGGGGGATACGCCGGGCGATAAACTCATCTTT
TRDJ3,TRDD3,TRDV2,medium-sized,CACDVLGDTNHSSWDTRQMFF,TGTGCCTGTGATGTACTGGGGGATACGAACCACAGCTCCTGGGACACCCGACAGATGTTTTTC
TRDJ1,TRDD3,TRDV2,few,CACNTVGGYANGDKLIF,TGTGCCTGTAACACCGTTGGGGGATACGCAAATGGCGATAAACTCATCTTT
TRDJ1,TRDD3,TRDV1,medium-sized,CALGDPRPSPRRWGITDKLIF,TGTGCTCTTGGGGATCCCCGGCCTTCCCCTAGGCGGTGGGGGATAACCGATAAACTCATCTTT
TRDJ1,TRDD3,TRDV2,few,CACDTLGDTNKLIF,TGTGCCTGTGACACCCTTGGGGATACCAATAAACTCATCTTT
TRDJ1,TRDD3,TRDV2,large,CACDSLGTYTDKLIF,TGTGCCTGTGACTCACTGGGGACGTACACCGATAAACTCATCTTT
TRDJ1,TRDD2,TRDV1,medium-sized,CALGTHLPTPTGGTPYTDKLIF,TGTGCTCTTGGGACCCACCTTCCTACTCCAACCGGGGGGACTCCGTACACCGATAAACTCATCTTT
TRDJ1,.,TRDV2,medium-sized,CACDTVSDTDKLIF,TGTGCCTGTGACACGGTGTCAGACACCGATAAACTCATCTTT
TRDJ1,.,TRDV2,few,CACDPVGTNTDNLIF,TGTGCCTGTGACCCCGTTGGGACCAACACCGATAACCTCATCTTT
TRDJ3,.,TRDV2,.,CACDTGGLTVGQESSWATRQMFF,TGTGCCTGTGACACCGGAGGCCTTACTGTGGGGCAGGAGAGCTCCTGGGCCACCCGACAGATGTTTTTC
TRDJ3,TRDD3,TRDV2,.,CACDTIGGSTWDTRQMFF,TGTGCCTGTGACACCATCGGGGGATCCACCTGGGACACCCGACAGATGTTTTTC
TRDJ1,.,TRDV2,medium-sized,CACDTLSTSPTSDTDKLIF,TGTGCCTGTGACACTCTTAGCACCTCACCGACCAGTGACACCGATAAACTCATCTTT
TRDJ1,TRDD3,TRDV2,few,CACDALLGAPGGDKLIF,TGTGCCTGTGACGCCCTACTGGGGGCTCCGGGAGGTGATAAACTCATCTTT
TRDJ3,TRDD3,TRDV2,medium-sized,CACDSDWGSRSWDTRQMFF,TGTGCCTGTGACAGTGACTGGGGGAGCCGGTCCTGGGACACCCGACAGATGTTTTTC
TRDJ1,TRDD3,TRDV2,medium-sized,CACDPLGDRGDKLIF,TGTGCCTGTGATCCACTGGGGGACCGGGGCGATAAACTCATCTTT
TRDJ1,TRDD3,TRDV2,.,CACDTVSGGYAIGRDTDKLIF,TGTGCCTGTGACACCGTCTCTGGGGGATACGCCATTGGTAGGGACACCGATAAACTCATCTTT
TRDJ3,TRDD3,TRDV2,medium-sized,CACDTLLGQSSWDTRQMFF,TGTGCCTGTGACACTTTACTGGGGCAAAGCTCCTGGGACACCCGACAGATGTTTTTC
TRDJ1,TRDD3,TRDV2,few,CACDTVVPTGGYADKLIF,TGTGCCTGTGACACCGTGGTTCCTACTGGGGGATACGCCGATAAACTCATCTTT
TRDJ1,TRDD3,TRDV2,large,CACDSLGDYTDKLIF,TGTGCCTGTGACTCCTTGGGGGATTACACCGATAAACTCATCTTT
TRDJ1,TRDD3,TRDV2,medium-sized,CACDSLLGDTTYTDKLIF,TGTGCCTGTGACTCTTTACTGGGGGATACCACGTACACCGATAAACTCATCTTT
TRDJ1,.,TRDV2,large,CACDNLGNTDKLIF,TGTGCCTGTGACAACCTAGGGAACACCGATAAACTCATCTTT
TRDJ1,.,TRDV2,.,CACDTLFTTVGYTDKLIF,TGTGCCTGTGACACTCTCTTCACTACTGTGGGATACACCGATAAACTCATCTTT